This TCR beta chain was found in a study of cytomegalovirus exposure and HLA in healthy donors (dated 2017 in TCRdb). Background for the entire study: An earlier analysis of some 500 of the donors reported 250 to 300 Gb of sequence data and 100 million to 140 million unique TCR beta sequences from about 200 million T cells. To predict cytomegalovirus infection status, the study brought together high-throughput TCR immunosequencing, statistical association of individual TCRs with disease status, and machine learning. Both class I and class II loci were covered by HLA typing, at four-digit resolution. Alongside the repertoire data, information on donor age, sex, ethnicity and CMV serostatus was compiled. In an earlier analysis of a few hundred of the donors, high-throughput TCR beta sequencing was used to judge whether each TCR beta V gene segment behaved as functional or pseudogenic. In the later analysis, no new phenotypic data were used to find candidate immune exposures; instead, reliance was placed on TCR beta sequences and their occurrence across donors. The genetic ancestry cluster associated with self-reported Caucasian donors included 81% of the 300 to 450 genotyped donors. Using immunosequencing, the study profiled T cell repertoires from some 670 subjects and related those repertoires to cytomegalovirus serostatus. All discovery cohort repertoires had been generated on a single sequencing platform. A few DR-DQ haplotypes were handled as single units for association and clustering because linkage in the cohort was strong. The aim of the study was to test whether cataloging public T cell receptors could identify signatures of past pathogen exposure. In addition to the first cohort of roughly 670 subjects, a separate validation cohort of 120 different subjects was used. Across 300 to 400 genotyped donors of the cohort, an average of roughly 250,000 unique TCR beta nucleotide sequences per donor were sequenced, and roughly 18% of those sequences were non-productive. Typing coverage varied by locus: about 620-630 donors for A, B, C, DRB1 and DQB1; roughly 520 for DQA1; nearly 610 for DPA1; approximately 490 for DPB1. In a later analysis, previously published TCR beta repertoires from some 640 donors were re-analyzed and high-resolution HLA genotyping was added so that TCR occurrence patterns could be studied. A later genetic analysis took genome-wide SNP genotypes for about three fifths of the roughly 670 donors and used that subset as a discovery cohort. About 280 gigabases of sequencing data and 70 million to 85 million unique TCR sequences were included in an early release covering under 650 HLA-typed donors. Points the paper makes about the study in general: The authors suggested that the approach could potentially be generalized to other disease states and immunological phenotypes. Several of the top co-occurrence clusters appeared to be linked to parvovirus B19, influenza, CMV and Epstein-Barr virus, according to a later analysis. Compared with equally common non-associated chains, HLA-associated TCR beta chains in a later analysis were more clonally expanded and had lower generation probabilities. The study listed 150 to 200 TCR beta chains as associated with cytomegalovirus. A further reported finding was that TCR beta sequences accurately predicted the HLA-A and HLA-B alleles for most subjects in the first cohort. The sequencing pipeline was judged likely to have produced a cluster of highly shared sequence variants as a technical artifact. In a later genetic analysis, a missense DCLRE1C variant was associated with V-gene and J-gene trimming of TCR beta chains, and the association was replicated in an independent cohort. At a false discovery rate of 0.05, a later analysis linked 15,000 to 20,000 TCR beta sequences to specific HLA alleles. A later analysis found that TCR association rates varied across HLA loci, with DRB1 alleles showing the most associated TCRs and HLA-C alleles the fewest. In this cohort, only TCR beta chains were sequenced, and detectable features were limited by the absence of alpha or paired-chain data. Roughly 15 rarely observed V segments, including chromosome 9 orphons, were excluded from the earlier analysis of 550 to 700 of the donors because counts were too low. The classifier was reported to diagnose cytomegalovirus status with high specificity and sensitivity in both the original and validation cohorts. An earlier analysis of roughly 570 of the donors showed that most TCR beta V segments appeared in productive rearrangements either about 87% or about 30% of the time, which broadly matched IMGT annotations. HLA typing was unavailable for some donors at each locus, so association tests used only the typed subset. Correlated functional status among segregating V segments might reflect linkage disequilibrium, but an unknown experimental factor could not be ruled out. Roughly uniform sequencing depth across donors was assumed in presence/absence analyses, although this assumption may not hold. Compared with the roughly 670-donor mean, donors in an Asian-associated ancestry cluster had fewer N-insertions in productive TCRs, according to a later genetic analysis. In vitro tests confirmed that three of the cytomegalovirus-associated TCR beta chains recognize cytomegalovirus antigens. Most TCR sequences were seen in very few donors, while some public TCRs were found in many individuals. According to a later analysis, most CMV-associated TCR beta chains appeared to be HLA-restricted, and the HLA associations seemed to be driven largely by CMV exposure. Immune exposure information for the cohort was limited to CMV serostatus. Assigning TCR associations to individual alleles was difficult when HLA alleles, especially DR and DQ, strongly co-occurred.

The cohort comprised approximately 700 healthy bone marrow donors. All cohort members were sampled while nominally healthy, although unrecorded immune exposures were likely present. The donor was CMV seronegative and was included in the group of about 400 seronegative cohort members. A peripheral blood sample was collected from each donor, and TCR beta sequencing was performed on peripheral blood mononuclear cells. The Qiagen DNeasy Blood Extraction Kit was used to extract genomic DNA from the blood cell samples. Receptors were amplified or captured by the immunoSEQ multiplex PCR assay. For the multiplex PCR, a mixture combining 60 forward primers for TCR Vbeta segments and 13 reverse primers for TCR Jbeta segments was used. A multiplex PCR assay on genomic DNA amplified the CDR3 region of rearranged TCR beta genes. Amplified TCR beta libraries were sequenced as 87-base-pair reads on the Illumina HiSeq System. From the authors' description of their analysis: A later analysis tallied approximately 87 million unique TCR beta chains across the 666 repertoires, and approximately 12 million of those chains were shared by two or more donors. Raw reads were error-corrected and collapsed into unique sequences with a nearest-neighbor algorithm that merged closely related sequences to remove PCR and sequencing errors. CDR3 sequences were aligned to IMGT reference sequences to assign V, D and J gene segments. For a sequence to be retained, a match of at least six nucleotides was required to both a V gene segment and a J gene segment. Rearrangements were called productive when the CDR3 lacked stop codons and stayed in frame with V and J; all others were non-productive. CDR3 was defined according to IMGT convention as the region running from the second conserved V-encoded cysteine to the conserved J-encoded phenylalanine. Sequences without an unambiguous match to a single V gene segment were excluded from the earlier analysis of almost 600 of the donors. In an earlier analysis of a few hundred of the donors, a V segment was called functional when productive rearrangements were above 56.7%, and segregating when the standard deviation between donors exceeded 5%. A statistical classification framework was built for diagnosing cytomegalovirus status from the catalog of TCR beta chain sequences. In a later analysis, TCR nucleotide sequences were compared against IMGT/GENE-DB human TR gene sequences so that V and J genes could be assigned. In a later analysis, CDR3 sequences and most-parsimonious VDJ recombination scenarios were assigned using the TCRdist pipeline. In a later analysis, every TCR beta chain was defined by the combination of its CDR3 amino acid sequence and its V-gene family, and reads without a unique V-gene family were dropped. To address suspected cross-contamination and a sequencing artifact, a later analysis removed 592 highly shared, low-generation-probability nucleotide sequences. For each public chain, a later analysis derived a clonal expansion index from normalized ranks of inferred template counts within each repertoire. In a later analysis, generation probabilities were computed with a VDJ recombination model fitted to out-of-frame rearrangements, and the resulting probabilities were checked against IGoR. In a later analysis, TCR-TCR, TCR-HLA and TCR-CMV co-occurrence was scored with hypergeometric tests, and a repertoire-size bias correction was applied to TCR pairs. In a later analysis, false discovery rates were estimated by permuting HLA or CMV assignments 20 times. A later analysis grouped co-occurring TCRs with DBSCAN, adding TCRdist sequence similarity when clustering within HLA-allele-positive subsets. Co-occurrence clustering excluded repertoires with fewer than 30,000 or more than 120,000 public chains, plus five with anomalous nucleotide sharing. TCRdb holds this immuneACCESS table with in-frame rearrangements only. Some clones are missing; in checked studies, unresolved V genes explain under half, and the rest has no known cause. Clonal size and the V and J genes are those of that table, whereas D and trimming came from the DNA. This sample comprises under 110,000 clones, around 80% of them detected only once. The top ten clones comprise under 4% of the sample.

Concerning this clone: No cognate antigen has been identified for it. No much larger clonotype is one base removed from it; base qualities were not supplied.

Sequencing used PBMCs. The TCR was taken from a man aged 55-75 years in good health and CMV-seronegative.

The CDR3 region has the sequence CASSLTDRAGANVLTF. The DNA sequence is as follows: TGTGCCAGCAGCTTAACGGACAGGGCTGGGGCCAACGTCCTGACTTTC. The chain was built from TRBV13 and TRBJ2-6, with 8 bases in between that match TRBD1. As encoded in the germline V gene (reference sequence), CDR1 is PRHDT while CDR2 is FYEKMQ. From its cysteine to its phenylalanine, the CDR3 spans 16 amino acids. Kept here is only the CDR3 DNA, which spans 48 bases and is read in frame from base 1. Here V drops 2 bases and J drops 2 bases, and the junction holds 2 bases not matched to any gene.